A selection of T cell receptor beta chains follows, all from one sample in a study of blood T cell repertoires in COVID-19. Assay used: immunoSEQ multiplex PCR; TCRdb lists only in-frame clones, some missing. The sample lists 90,000 to 100,000 clones; around 80% were seen once. Material: peripheral blood. The receptor set was obtained from a man in his sixties with acute or convalescent COVID-19. The CDR3 runs from the conserved cysteine through the conserved F or W. The D gene is left open where the match is weak. The size of a clone is reported for some rows only, either as once, few or many, or as a class for expanded clones.

V gene	J gene	D gene	clone size	CDR3 protein	CDR3 DNA
TRBV9	TRBJ2-7	NA	NA	CASSPLQGSYEQYF	TGTGCCAGCAGCCCCCTCCAGGGGTCCTACGAGCAGTACTTC
TRBV2	TRBJ1-2	NA	NA	CASSPSVGLDGYTF	TGTGCCAGCAGTCCCAGCGTGGGACTCGATGGCTACACCTTC
TRBV11-2	TRBJ2-3	TRBD1	NA	CASSYRQGSDTQYF	TGTGCCAGCAGCTATAGACAGGGATCAGATACGCAGTATTTT
TRBV5-1	TRBJ2-5	TRBD2	NA	CASAEVVNGGETQYF	TGCGCCAGCGCGGAGGTGGTGAACGGGGGGGAGACCCAGTACTTC
TRBV28	TRBJ1-5	NA	NA	CASSVRGNQPQHF	TGTGCCAGCAGTGTGCGGGGGAATCAGCCCCAGCATTTT
TRBV2	TRBJ1-3	NA	NA	CASRKDSSGNTIYF	TGTGCCAGCAGGAAGGACAGCTCTGGAAACACCATATATTTT
TRBV5-1	TRBJ2-7	NA	NA	CASSQGGESSYEQYF	TGCGCCAGCAGCCAAGGCGGGGAAAGCTCCTACGAGCAGTACTTC
TRBV5-1	TRBJ2-4	TRBD2	once	CASSLPLAGGNIQYF	TGCGCCAGCAGCTTGCCCCTGGCGGGGGGAAACATTCAGTACTTC
TRBV5-6	TRBJ2-7	NA	few	CASSFSSEQYF	TGTGCCAGCAGCTTTTCGTCCGAGCAGTACTTC
TRBV5-1	TRBJ1-6	NA	NA	CASSLVEGLGNSPLHF	TGCGCCAGCAGCTTGGTCGAGGGCTTAGGTAATTCACCCCTCCACTTT
TRBV3-1/TRBV3-2	TRBJ1-1	NA	NA	CASSEQGQTEAFF	TGTGCCAGCAGCGAACAGGGACAAACCGAAGCTTTCTTT
TRBV18	TRBJ2-1	TRBD1	few	CASSSAGTGGSNEQFF	TGTGCCAGCTCCTCCGCGGGGACAGGGGGCTCCAATGAGCAGTTCTTC
TRBV7-9	TRBJ2-5	TRBD2	NA	CASSLGTSGQETQYF	TGTGCCAGCAGCTTAGGGACTAGCGGACAAGAGACCCAGTACTTC
TRBV2	TRBJ1-1	NA	NA	CASNGNTEAFF	TGTGCCAGCAACGGGAACACTGAAGCTTTCTTT
TRBV7-9	TRBJ2-5	NA	NA	CASSPRWSRQETQYF	TGTGCCAGCAGCCCCCGGTGGAGCCGGCAAGAGACCCAGTACTTC
TRBV9	TRBJ1-2	TRBD1	NA	CASSVTTGRYNYGYTF	TGTGCCAGCAGCGTAACGACAGGGCGCTACAACTATGGCTACACCTTC
TRBV6-5	TRBJ1-2	NA	NA	CASSYSWRGVYGYTF	TGTGCCAGCAGTTACTCCTGGCGGGGGGTCTATGGCTACACCTTC
TRBV6-5	TRBJ1-5	NA	few	CASRWLVNSNQPQHF	TGTGCCAGCAGATGGTTAGTGAATAGCAATCAGCCCCAGCATTTT
TRBV7-3	TRBJ2-5	NA	NA	CASSLLTELPQYF	TGTGCCAGCAGCTTACTTACCGAACTCCCCCAGTACTTC
TRBV12-1	TRBJ1-5	NA	NA	CASSFFVQPQHF	TGTGCCAGCAGCTTTTTCGTTCAGCCCCAGCATTTT
TRBV4-1	TRBJ2-6	TRBD1	NA	CASSQEHRDRVAISGANVLTF	TGCGCCAGCAGCCAAGAGCACCGGGACAGGGTAGCGATTTCTGGGGCCAACGTCCTGACTTTC
TRBV7-9	TRBJ2-3	NA	NA	CASETQTGLGTDTQYF	TGTGCCAGCGAAACCCAAACAGGGTTGGGCACAGATACGCAGTATTTT